The entry below describes one T cell receptor beta chain. Its specificity is unknown. The sample comes from a study of T cells in narcolepsy. Looking at the study overall: Enrolled donors included narcolepsy type 1 or type 2 patients and healthy controls.

This table comes from immunoSEQ multiplex PCR, and its TCRdb copy is limited to in-frame clones, with some not included. The data contain tens of thousands of clones, less than 90% of them seen just once; the ten biggest clones take up 1.6%. Study-wide points: Same-patient CSF and blood CD4+ T cell clonotypes included HCRT-specific and TRIB2-specific autoreactive ones. Reportedly, autoreactive clonotypes were serially detected in patients' blood but not controls'. No autoreactive T cell clone sequences appeared in some memory CD4+ repertoires.

With 0 bases clipped from V and 10 bases from J, the junction kept 3 bases outside the gene matches. Germline loops: CDR1 LGHNA, CDR2 YNFKEQ. This CDR3 spans 13 amino acids. This receptor was taken from a human donor in good health. The J gene is TRBJ2-1, the V gene TRBV4-2; 7 bases are shared with TRBD2. Input material: memory (CD45RA-) CD4+ T cells from blood. The CDR3 loop is CASSQDKGLEQFF. CDR3 in DNA: TGTGCCAGCAGCCAAGATAAGGGACTAGAGCAGTTCTTC.